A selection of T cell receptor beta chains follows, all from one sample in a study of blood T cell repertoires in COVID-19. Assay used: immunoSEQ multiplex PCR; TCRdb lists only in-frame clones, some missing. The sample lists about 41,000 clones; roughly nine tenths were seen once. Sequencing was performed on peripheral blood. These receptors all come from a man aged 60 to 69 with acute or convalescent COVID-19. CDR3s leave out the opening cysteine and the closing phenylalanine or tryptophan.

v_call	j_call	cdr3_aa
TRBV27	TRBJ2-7	ASSSRGTSGTYEQY
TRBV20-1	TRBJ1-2	SASDRGNYGYT
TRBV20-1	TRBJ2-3	SASLTGTDTQY
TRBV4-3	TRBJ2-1	ASSQGAGGTYNEQF
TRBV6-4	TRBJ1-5	ASIIDSHFNQPQH
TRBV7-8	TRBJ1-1	ASSLDSGNTEAF
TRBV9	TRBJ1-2	ASSGDRGGGYT
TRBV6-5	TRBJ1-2	ASSYRTQGGNGYT
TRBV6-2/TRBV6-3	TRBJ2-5	ASSYNRVGTQY
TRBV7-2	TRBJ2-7	ASSRGGVYEQY
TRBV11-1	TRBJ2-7	ASSSGQGEQY
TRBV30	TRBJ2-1	AWTVGTGILWQF
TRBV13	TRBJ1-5	ASSCVLEPQH
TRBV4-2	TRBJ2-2	ASSQVSAGELF
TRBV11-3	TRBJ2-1	ASSLNSANEQF
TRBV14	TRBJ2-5	ASSQDRGLVRETQY
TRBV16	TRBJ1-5	ASSQTGLQGQPQH
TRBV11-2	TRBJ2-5	ASSKGGSGGKRETQY